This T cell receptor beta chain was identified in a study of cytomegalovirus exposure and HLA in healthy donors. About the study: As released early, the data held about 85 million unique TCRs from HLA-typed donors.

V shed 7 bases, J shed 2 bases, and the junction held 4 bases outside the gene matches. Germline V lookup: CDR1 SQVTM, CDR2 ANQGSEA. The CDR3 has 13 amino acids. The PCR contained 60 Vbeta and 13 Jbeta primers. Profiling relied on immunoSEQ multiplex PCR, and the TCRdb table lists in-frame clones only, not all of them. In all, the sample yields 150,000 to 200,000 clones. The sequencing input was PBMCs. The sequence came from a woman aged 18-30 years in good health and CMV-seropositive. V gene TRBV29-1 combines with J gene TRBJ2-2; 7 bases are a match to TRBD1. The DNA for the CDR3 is TGCAGCGCCGGGACAGTCAACACCGGGGAGCTGTTTTTT. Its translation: CSAGTVNTGELFF.